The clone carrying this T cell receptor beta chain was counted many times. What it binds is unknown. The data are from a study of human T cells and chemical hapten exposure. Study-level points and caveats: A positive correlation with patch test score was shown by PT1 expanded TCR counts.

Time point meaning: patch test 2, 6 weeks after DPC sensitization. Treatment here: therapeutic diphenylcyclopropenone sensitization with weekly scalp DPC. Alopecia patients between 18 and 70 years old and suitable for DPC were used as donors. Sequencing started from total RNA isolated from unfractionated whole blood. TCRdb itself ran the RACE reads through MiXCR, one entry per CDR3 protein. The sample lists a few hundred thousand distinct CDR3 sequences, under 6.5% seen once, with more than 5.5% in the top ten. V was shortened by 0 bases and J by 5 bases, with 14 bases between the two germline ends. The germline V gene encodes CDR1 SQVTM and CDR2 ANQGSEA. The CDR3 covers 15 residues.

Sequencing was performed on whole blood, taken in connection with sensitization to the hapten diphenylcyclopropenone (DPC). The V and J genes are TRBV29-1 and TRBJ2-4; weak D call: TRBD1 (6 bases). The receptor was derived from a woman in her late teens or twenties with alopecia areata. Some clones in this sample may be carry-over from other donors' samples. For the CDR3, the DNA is TGCAGCGTTGAAGAGGGGAACAGGGCTGAAAACATTCAGTACTTC. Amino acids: CSVEEGNRAENIQYF.